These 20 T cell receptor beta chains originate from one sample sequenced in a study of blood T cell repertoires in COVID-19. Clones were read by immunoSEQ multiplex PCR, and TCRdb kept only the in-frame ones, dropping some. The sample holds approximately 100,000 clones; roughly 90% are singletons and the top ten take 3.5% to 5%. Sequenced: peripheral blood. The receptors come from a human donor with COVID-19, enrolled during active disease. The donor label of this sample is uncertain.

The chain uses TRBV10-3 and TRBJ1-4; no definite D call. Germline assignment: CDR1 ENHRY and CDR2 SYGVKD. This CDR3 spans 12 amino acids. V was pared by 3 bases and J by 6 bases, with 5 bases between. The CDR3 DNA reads TGTGCCATCAGTGACCGTGATGAAAAACTGTTTTTT. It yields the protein CAISDRDEKLFF.

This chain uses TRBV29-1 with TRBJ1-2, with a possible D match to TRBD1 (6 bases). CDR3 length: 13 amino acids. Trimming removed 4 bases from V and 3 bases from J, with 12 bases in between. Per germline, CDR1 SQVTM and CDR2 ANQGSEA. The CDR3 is CSVVPQGHYGYTF. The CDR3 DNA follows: TGCAGCGTTGTCCCACAGGGCCACTATGGCTACACCTTC. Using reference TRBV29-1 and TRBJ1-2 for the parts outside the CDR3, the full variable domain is SAVISQKPSRDICQRGTSLTIQCQVDSQVTMMFWYRQQPGQSLTLIATANQGSEATYESGFVIDKFPISRPNLTFSTLTVSNMSPEDSSIYLCSVVPQGHYGYTFGSGTRLTVV.

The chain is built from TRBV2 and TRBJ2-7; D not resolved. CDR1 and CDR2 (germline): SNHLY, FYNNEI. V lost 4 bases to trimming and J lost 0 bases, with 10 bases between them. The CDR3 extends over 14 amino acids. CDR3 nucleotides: TGTGCCAGCAGTGGAGAGGTTAGCTCCTACGAGCAGTACTTC. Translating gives CASSGEVSSYEQYF.

The CDR3 DNA reads as TGTGCCAGCAGTTTAACGCAGGGGCGCGATCAGCCCCAGCATTTT. Its translation is CASSLTQGRDQPQHF. The V and J genes are TRBV28 and TRBJ1-5, with D possibly being TRBD1 (6 bases). This CDR3 spans 15 amino acids. The germline V gene encodes CDR1 MDHEN and CDR2 SYDVKM. V was pared by 2 bases and J by 5 bases, with 13 bases between.

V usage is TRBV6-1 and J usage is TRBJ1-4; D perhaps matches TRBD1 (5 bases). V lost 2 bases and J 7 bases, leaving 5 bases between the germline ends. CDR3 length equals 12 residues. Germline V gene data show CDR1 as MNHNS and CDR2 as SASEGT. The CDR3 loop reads CASSERGEKLFF. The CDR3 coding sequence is TGTGCCAGCAGTGAAAGGGGTGAAAAACTGTTTTTT.

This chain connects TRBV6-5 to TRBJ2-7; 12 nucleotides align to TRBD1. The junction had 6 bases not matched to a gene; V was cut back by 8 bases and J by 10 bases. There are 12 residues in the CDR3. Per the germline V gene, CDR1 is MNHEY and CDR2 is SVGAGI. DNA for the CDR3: TGTGCCAGCTCCCCCGGGACAGGGGGCCAGTACTTC. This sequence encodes CASSPGTGGQYF.

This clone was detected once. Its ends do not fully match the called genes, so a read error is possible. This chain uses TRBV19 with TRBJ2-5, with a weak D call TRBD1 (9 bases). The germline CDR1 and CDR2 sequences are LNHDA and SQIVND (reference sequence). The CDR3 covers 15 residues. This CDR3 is CASSLSAGGQGIRDF. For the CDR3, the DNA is TGTGCCAGTAGCCTTAGCGCGGGGGGACAGGGAATTAGGGACTTC.

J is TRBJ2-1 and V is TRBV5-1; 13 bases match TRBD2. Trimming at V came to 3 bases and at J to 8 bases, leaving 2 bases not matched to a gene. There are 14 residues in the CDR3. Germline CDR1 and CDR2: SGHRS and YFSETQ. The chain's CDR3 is CASSSGLAGDEQFF. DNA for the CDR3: TGCGCCAGCAGCTCCGGACTAGCGGGGGATGAGCAGTTCTTC.

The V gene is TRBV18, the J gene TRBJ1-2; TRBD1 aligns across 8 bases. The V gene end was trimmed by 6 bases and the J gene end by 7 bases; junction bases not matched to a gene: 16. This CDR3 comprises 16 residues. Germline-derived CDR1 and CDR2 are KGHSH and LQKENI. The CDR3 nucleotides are TGTGCCAGCTCCCCCCCGATCCAGGGGGCGCGTTCTGGCTACACCTTC. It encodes CASSPPIQGARSGYTF.

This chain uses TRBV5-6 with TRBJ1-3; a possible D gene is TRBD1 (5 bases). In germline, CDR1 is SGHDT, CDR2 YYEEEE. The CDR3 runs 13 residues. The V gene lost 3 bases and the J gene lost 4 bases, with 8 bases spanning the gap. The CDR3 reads CASSSYRGNTIYF. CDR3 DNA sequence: TGTGCCAGCAGCTCATACAGGGGAAACACCATATATTTT.

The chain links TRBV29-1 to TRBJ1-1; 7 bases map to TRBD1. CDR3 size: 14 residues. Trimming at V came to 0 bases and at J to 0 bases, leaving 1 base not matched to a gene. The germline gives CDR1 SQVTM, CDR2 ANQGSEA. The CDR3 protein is CSVEETGMNTEAFF. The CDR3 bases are TGCAGCGTTGAAGAGACAGGGATGAACACTGAAGCTTTCTTT.

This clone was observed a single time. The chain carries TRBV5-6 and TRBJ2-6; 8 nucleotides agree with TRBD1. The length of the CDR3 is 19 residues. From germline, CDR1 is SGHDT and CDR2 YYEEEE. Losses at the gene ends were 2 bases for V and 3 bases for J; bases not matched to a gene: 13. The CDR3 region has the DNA TGTGCCAGCAGCTTACTACGGACAGGGATTCTACGTGGGGCCAACGTCCTGACTTTC. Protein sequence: CASSLLRTGILRGANVLTF.

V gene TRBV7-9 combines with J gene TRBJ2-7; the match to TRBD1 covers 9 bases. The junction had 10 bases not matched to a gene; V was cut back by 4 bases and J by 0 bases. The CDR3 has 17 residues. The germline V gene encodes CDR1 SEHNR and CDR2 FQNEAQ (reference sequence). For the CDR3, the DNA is TGTGCCAGCAGCTCTGCCGGGACAGGGAACCCCTCCTACGAGCAGTACTTC. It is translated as CASSSAGTGNPSYEQYF.

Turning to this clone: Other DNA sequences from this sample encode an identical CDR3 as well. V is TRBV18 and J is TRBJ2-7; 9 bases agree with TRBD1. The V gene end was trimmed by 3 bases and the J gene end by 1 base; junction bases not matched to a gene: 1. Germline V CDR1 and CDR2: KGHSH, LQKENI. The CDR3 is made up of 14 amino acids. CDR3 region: CASSPTGGSYEQYF. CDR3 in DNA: TGTGCCAGCTCACCGACAGGGGGGTCCTACGAGCAGTACTTC.

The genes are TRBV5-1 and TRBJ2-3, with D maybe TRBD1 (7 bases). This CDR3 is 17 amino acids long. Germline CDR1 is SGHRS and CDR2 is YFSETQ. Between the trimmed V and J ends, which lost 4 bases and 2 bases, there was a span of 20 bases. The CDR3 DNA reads TGCGCCAGCAGCGGCCCGACAGGGAGGCAACTCACAGATACGCAGTATTTT. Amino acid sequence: CASSGPTGRQLTDTQYF.

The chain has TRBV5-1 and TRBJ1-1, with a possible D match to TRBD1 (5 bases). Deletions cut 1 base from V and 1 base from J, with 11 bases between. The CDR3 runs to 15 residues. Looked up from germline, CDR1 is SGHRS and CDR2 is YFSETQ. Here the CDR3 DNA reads TGCGCCAGCAGCTTGCAGACAGTCTCGAACACTGAAGCTTTCTTT. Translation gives CASSLQTVSNTEAFF. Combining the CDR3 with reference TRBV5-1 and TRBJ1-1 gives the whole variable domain KAGVTQTPRYLIKTRGQQVTLSCSPISGHRSVSWYQQTPGQGLQFLFEYFSETQRNKGNFPGRFSGRQFSNSRSEMNVSTLELGDSALYLCASSLQTVSNTEAFFGQGTRLTVV.

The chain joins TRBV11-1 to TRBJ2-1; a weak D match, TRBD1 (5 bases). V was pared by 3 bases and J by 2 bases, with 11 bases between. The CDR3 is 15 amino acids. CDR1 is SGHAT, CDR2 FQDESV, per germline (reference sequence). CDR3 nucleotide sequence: TGTGCCAGCAGCTTCCTTCAGGGCCCCTACAATGAGCAGTTCTTC. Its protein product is CASSFLQGPYNEQFF.

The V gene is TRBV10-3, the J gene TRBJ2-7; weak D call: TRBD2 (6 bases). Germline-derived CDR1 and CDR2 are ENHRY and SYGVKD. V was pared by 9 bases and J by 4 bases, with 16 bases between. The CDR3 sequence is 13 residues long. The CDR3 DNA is TGTGCCATTGGCACCGGGAGCGTTTACGAGCAGTACTTC. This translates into CAIGTGSVYEQYF.

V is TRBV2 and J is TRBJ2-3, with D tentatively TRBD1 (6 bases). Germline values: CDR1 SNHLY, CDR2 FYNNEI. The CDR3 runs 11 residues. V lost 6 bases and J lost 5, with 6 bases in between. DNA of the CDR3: TGTGCCAGCAGACAGGGAGATACGCAGTATTTT. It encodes CASRQGDTQYF.

CDR3 coding DNA: TGTGCCAGCTCACCAACCGGACAGGGGAAAAGTGGCTACACCTTC. Translating gives CASSPTGQGKSGYTF. The rearrangement links TRBV18 to TRBJ1-2, with 9 bases lining up with TRBD1. The CDR3 runs to 15 residues. Germline V gene data show CDR1 as KGHSH and CDR2 as LQKENI. Germline trimming cut 2 bases from V and 7 bases from J; bases unmatched to any gene: 8.